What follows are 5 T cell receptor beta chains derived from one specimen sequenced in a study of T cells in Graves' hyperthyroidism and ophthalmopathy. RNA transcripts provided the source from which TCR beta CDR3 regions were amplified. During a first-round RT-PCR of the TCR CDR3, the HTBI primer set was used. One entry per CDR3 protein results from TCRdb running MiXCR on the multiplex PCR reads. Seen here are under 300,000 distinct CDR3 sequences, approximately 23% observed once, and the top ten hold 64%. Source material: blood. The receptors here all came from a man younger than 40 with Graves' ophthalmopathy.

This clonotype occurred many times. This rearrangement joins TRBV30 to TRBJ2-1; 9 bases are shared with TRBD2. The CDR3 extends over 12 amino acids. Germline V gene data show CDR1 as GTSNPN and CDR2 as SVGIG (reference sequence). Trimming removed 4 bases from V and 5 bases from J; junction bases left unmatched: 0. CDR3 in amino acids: CAWTSGNNEQFF. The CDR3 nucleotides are TGTGCCTGGACTAGCGGGAACAATGAGCAGTTCTTC.

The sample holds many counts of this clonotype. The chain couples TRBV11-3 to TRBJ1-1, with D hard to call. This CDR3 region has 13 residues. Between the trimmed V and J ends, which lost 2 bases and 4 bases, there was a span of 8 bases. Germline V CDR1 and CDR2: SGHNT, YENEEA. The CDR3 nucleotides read TGTGCCAGCAGCTTAAGTTCGGTCACTGAAGCTTTCTTT. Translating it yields CASSLSSVTEAFF.

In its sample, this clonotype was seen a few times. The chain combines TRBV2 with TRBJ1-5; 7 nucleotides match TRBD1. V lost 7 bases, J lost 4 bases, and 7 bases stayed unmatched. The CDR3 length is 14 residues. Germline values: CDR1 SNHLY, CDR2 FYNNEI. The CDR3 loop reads CASKSQGGNQPQHF. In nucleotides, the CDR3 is TGTGCCAGCAAGTCCCAGGGGGGGAATCAGCCCCAGCATTTT.

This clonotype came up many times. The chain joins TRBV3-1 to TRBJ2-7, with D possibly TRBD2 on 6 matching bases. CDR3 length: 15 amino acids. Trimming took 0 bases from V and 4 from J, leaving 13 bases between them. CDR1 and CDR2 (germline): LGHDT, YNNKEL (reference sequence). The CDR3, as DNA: TGTGCCAGCAGCCAAGACCGTGGAGGGAAATACGAGCAGTACTTC. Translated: CASSQDRGGKYEQYF.

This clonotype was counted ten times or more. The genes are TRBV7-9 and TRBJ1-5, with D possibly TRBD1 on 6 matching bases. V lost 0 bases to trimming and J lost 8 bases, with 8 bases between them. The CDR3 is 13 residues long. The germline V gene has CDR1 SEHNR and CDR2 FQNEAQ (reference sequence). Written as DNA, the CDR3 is TGTGCCAGCAGCTTAGCGGCAGGGGAGCCCCAGCATTTT. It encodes CASSLAAGEPQHF.